This TCR beta chain was sequenced for a study of cytomegalovirus exposure and HLA in healthy donors. Study findings and constraints: Reports described diagnosis of cytomegalovirus status by the classifier as highly specific and sensitive. Rarity held for most TCR sequences, but there were some public TCRs that occurred in many donors. Clonal expansion was found to be greater in HLA-associated TCR beta chains than in equally common others in a later analysis. The study carried out a later analysis of TCR beta sequences. It associated around 17,000 of them with specific HLA alleles at a false discovery rate of 0.05.

The PCR ran on 60 Vbeta and 13 Jbeta primers. The repertoire was sequenced with immunoSEQ multiplex PCR; TCRdb's copy has only in-frame clones and lacks some. The sample consists of about 190,000 clones, 75% to 90% of them appearing once. As concerns this clone: Its specificity is not known.

This CDR3 contains 15 residues. The V gene's germline CDR1 is MGHRA and CDR2 YSYEKL. Germline trimming cut 4 bases from V and 1 base from J; bases unmatched to any gene: 6. Sequencing input: PBMCs. This chain links TRBV4-1 with TRBJ1-1; 7 bases line up with TRBD1. The receptor's source is a man aged 25 to 40 in good health and CMV-seronegative. The CDR3 DNA is TGCGCCAGCAGCCCGACGACAGGGACGAACACTGAAGCTTTCTTT. This encodes CASSPTTGTNTEAFF.